These 25 T cell receptor beta chains originate from one sample sequenced in a study of cytomegalovirus exposure and HLA in healthy donors. PCR employed 60 Vbeta and 13 Jbeta primers. The data were produced by immunoSEQ multiplex PCR, yet TCRdb's version contains in-frame clones alone and is incomplete. The sample table sets out about 150,000 clones. Sequenced sample: PBMCs. These receptors were collected from a man aged 30-40 years in good health and CMV-seronegative.

The chain joins TRBV11-3 to TRBJ2-2, with D hard to call. Germline loops: CDR1 SGHNT, CDR2 YENEEA. V dropped 1 base and J dropped 1 base, with 10 bases sitting between them. The length of the CDR3 is 16 residues. In nucleotides, the CDR3 is TGTGCCAGCAGCTTAGGAAGGCAGGTGAACACCGGGGAGCTGTTTTTT. Translating gives CASSLGRQVNTGELFF.

The rearrangement uses TRBV28 and TRBJ2-7; the match to TRBD2 covers 11 bases. Germline CDR1 MDHEN, CDR2 SYDVKM. CDR3 length: 15 residues. Trimming removed 5 bases from V and 5 bases from J; junction bases left unmatched: 8. The CDR3 protein is CASSPLAGGTNEQYF. The CDR3, as DNA: TGTGCCAGCAGTCCTCTAGCGGGAGGTACCAACGAGCAGTACTTC.

The chain employs TRBV7-9 and TRBJ1-2, with a tentative D call TRBD1 (5 bases). Trimming took 5 bases from V and 4 from J, leaving 20 bases between them. The length of the CDR3 is 16 residues. The germline V gene has CDR1 SEHNR and CDR2 FQNEAQ (reference sequence). The CDR3 sequence is CASSPRGFQAVYGYTF. CDR3 nucleotides: TGTGCCAGCAGCCCTCGGGGGTTCCAAGCGGTCTATGGCTACACCTTC.

The chain employs TRBV5-4 and TRBJ1-1, with D possibly being TRBD1 (5 bases). V dropped 2 bases and J dropped 3 bases, with 14 bases sitting between them. The CDR3 contains 15 residues. From germline, CDR1 is SGHNT and CDR2 YYREEE (reference sequence). The CDR3 DNA reads TGTGCCAGCAGCTTCGCAGGGCATCCGGACACTGAAGCTTTCTTT. Translating it yields CASSFAGHPDTEAFF.

The V and J genes are TRBV6-5 and TRBJ2-7; D gene ambiguous. The V end lost 5 bases, the J end lost 0 bases, and 5 bases lay between the germline ends. Germline CDR1 reads MNHEY; CDR2 reads SVGAGI. The CDR3 loop spans 12 amino acids. CDR3 in DNA: TGTGCCAGCAGTCACAACTCCTACGAGCAGTACTTC. Its translation is CASSHNSYEQYF.

V gene TRBV30 combines with J gene TRBJ2-7, with 10 bases identical to TRBD1. J gave up 4 bases and V 6 bases, and 9 bases lay outside the gene matches. The CDR3 contains 14 residues. Germline CDR1 GTSNPN, CDR2 SVGIG (reference sequence). This chain's CDR3 is CACLRDRGFYEQYF. DNA of the CDR3: TGTGCCTGCTTACGGGACAGGGGTTTTTACGAGCAGTACTTC.

The chain uses TRBV4-2 and TRBJ2-5; 9 nucleotides align to TRBD2. This CDR3 contains 19 residues. Looked up from germline, CDR1 is LGHNA and CDR2 is YNFKEQ. The V and J ends lost 3 bases and 5 bases, in that order; junction bases with no gene match: 19. The CDR3 protein is CASSHPRSTSGPSAETQYF. CDR3 bases: TGTGCCAGCAGCCATCCTCGATCGACTAGCGGACCATCTGCGGAGACCCAGTACTTC.

The chain couples TRBV28 to TRBJ1-5; the match to TRBD1 covers 9 bases. The CDR3 has 16 amino acids. The germline CDR1 and CDR2 sequences are MDHEN and SYDVKM. Trimming cost V 6 bases and J 5 bases; bases outside gene matches: 11. CDR3 sequence (DNA): TGTGCCAGCAGGGGATCGTACAGGGGGCGGGATCAGCCCCAGCATTTT. Its protein is CASRGSYRGRDQPQHF.

J is TRBJ2-7 and V is TRBV5-1; 15 bases line up with TRBD2. V was clipped by 4 bases and J by 0 bases; unmatched bases: 5. The germline V gene encodes CDR1 SGHRS and CDR2 YFSETQ. The CDR3 sequence is 17 residues long. The CDR3 spells CASSRGTSGGYSYEQYF. The CDR3 nucleotides are TGCGCCAGCAGCCGGGGGACTAGCGGGGGGTACTCCTACGAGCAGTACTTC.

V gene TRBV5-1 combines with J gene TRBJ2-7, with TRBD1 matching 11 bases. V lost 2 bases and J lost 6; bases outside the gene matches: 7. Germline lookup yields CDR1 SGHRS and CDR2 YFSETQ. The length of the CDR3 is 15 residues. The CDR3 loop reads CASSFSGTGGSEQYF. Written as DNA, the CDR3 is TGCGCCAGCAGCTTTTCCGGGACAGGGGGGTCCGAGCAGTACTTC.

The rearrangement uses TRBV6-5 and TRBJ2-7; 7 nucleotides match TRBD2. The germline V gene encodes CDR1 MNHEY and CDR2 SVGAGI. J was trimmed by 4 bases and V by 2 bases; bases with no gene match: 5. The CDR3 is made up of 14 amino acids. CDR3 residues: CASSYGRELYEQYF. The CDR3 bases are TGTGCCAGCAGTTACGGGAGGGAATTATACGAGCAGTACTTC.

The rearrangement links TRBV4-1 to TRBJ1-4, with TRBD1 matching 11 bases. Germline V gene sequence: CDR1 MGHRA, CDR2 YSYEKL. CDR3 size: 15 residues. V shed 3 bases, J shed 8 bases, and the junction held 5 bases outside the gene matches. CDR3 DNA: TGCGCCAGCAGCCAGGACAGGGGGCAAGAAGAAAAACTGTTTTTT. This sequence encodes CASSQDRGQEEKLFF.

CDR3 coding DNA: TGTGCCAGCAGCTTAGACGACGAGCAGTACTTC. It codes for CASSLDDEQYF. This chain links TRBV11-3 with TRBJ2-7; D remains ambiguous. The germline V gene encodes CDR1 SGHNT and CDR2 YENEEA. The ends were cut back, 0 bases at V and 5 bases at J, with 2 bases in the middle. This CDR3 spans 11 amino acids.

V is TRBV28 and J is TRBJ2-7; no clear D gene. V dropped 5 bases and J dropped 1 base, with 6 bases sitting between them. Germline V gives CDR1 MDHEN, CDR2 SYDVKM. The CDR3 loop spans 12 amino acids. The CDR3 nucleotides are TGTGCCAGCAGTACACAATCCTACGAGCAGTACTTC. Translated: CASSTQSYEQYF.

CDR3 loop: CASSSRSGLGTEAFF. CDR3 coding DNA: TGTGCCAGCTCATCCCGGTCAGGGTTGGGAACTGAAGCTTTCTTT. The chain couples TRBV18 to TRBJ1-1, with D maybe TRBD1 (5 bases). CDR3 size: 15 residues. The germline V gene has CDR1 KGHSH and CDR2 LQKENI. V lost 5 bases to trimming and J lost 5 bases, with 18 bases between them.

The chain carries TRBV5-1 and TRBJ1-1; 7 bases align to TRBD1. Germline trimming cut 2 bases from V and 6 bases from J; bases unmatched to any gene: 10. The CDR3 totals 15 residues. In germline, CDR1 is SGHRS, CDR2 YFSETQ. This CDR3 reads CASSFIGQADAEAFF. CDR3 DNA: TGCGCCAGCAGCTTTATCGGACAGGCGGACGCTGAAGCTTTCTTT.

Written as DNA, the CDR3 is TGTGCCAGCAAAAAGCCAGGGGTCGCTGAAGCTTTCTTT. This translates into CASKKPGVAEAFF. J is TRBJ1-1 and V is TRBV6-1, with D possibly being TRBD1 (6 bases). This CDR3 contains 13 residues. Germline V gives CDR1 MNHNS, CDR2 SASEGT. Trimming stripped 7 bases from V and 6 bases from J, with 15 bases between.

V is TRBV5-1 and J is TRBJ1-4; possibly TRBD1 for D (6 bases). Germline lookup yields CDR1 SGHRS and CDR2 YFSETQ. This CDR3 has 14 amino acids. V gave up 0 bases and J gave up 10 bases, with 13 bases separating them. CDR3 in amino acids: CASSLEAGEGKLFF. The CDR3 bases are TGCGCCAGCAGCTTGGAGGCAGGGGAGGGAAAACTGTTTTTT.

V is TRBV29-1 and J is TRBJ2-5; the D gene is possibly TRBD1 (6 bases). The DNA end is a closer match to TRBJ2-7, so the J assignment may be wrong. This CDR3 is built from 13 residues. Germline loops: CDR1 SQVTM, CDR2 ANQGSEA. The CDR3 reads CSVEGLGHREQYF. The CDR3 nucleotides are TGCAGCGTTGAAGGCCTGGGACACCGCGAGCAGTACTTC.

The chain joins TRBV5-4 to TRBJ1-2, with 7 positions matching TRBD1. The trim removed 0 bases at V and 6 bases at J, leaving 5 bases unmatched. In germline, CDR1 is SGHNT, CDR2 YYREEE (reference sequence). The CDR3 contains 14 residues. CDR3 sequence (DNA): TGTGCCAGCAGCTTGGGAAGGGGGCAGAATGGCTACACCTTC. Protein: CASSLGRGQNGYTF.

This rearrangement joins TRBV5-6 to TRBJ2-5; 9 bases are shared with TRBD2. The CDR3 runs 13 residues. Per germline, CDR1 SGHDT and CDR2 YYEEEE. J gave up 5 bases and V 4 bases, and 3 bases lay outside the gene matches. In DNA form, the CDR3 reads TGTGCCAGCAGCCGAGCGGGAGGTGAGACCCAGTACTTC. It translates to CASSRAGGETQYF.

This chain connects TRBV27 to TRBJ2-7; 11 nucleotides match TRBD2. The CDR3 is 17 residues long. Trimming removed 4 bases from V and 4 bases from J; junction bases left unmatched: 12. Germline V CDR1 and CDR2: MNHEY, SMNVEV (reference sequence). This CDR3 is CASSYRTSGRREYEQYF. CDR3 sequence (DNA): TGTGCCAGCAGTTACCGCACTAGCGGGAGAAGAGAATACGAGCAGTACTTC.

The chain is built from TRBV7-8 and TRBJ2-1, with TRBD1 as a possible D gene (5 bases). CDR1 SGHVS and CDR2 FQNEAQ come from the germline V gene. The CDR3 consists of 14 residues. V lost 5 bases and J 4 bases, leaving 12 bases between the germline ends. CDR3: CASSNGQRYNEQFF. Here the CDR3 DNA reads TGTGCCAGCAGCAATGGACAAAGGTACAATGAGCAGTTCTTC. Combining the CDR3 with reference TRBV7-8 and TRBJ2-1 gives the whole variable domain GAGVSQSPRYKVAKRGQDVALRCDPISGHVSLFWYQQALGQGPEFLTYFQNEAQLDKSGLPSDRFFAERPEGSVSTLKIQRTQQEDSAVYLCASSNGQRYNEQFFGPGTRLTVL.

The chain has TRBV30 and TRBJ1-5; TRBD1 is a possible D gene (5 bases). V lost 0 bases and J 5 bases, leaving 11 bases between the germline ends. The CDR3 runs to 14 residues. Germline lookup yields CDR1 GTSNPN and CDR2 SVGIG (reference sequence). In nucleotides, the CDR3 is TGTGCCTGGAGTGTATTGCGGGGGGATCAGCCCCAGCATTTT. Amino acids: CAWSVLRGDQPQHF.

The V gene is TRBV4-3, the J gene TRBJ2-2; 11 bases align to TRBD2. CDR1 is LGHNA and CDR2 is YSLEER in the germline V gene. The trim removed 0 bases at V and 4 bases at J, leaving 7 bases unmatched. CDR3 length: 18 amino acids. CDR3 nucleotide sequence: TGCGCCAGCAGCCAAGATCGACTAGCGGGATTGAGCACCGGGGAGCTGTTTTTT. Its translation is CASSQDRLAGLSTGELFF.